The rows below give T cell receptor beta chains drawn from one sample of a study of blood T cell repertoires in COVID-19. The method was immunoSEQ multiplex PCR; TCRdb's version includes in-frame clones alone and lacks a portion of them. The data hold hundreds of thousands of clones, with over 70% observed a single time. What was sequenced was peripheral blood. These receptors were obtained from a woman in her sixties or seventies with COVID-19, enrolled during active disease. The CDR3 runs from the conserved cysteine through the conserved F or W. D genes are given only for firm matches. Where a row states a size, it is once, few, many or the class of an expanded clone; other rows omit it.

v_gene	d_gene	len	j_gene	abundance	CDR3nt	CDR3aa
TRBV3-1/TRBV3-2	NA	14	TRBJ2-1	NA	TGTGCCAGCAGCCAAGATAGCCATGCTGCTGAGCAGTTCTTC	CASSQDSHAAEQFF
TRBV7-9	NA	13	TRBJ1-2	NA	TGTGCCAGCAGCCCAAGCGACAGCTATGGCTACACCTTC	CASSPSDSYGYTF
TRBV29-1	TRBD1	14	TRBJ1-2	once	TGCAGCGCTCACCGGCAGGGGGCACTCTATGGCTACACCTTC	CSAHRQGALYGYTF
TRBV3-1/TRBV3-2	NA	16	TRBJ1-3	NA	TGTGCCAGCAGCCAAGGATTACAGGGACCTGGAAACACCATATATTTT	CASSQGLQGPGNTIYF
TRBV6-5	NA	11	TRBJ2-7	once	TGTGTCAGCGTACAGAACTACGAGCAGTACTTC	CVSVQNYEQYF
TRBV6-5	NA	15	TRBJ2-6	NA	TGTGCCAGCAGACCACCCAGCTCTGGGGCCAACGTCCTGACTTTC	CASRPPSSGANVLTF
TRBV19	TRBD1	16	TRBJ2-4	NA	TGTGCCAGTAGTATTGGAAACAGGGGAGCCAAAAACATTCAGTACTTC	CASSIGNRGAKNIQYF
TRBV9	NA	14	TRBJ2-7	NA	TGTGCCAGCAGCGCCCAACTAGGCTCCTACGAGCAGTACTTC	CASSAQLGSYEQYF
TRBV29-1	NA	11	TRBJ1-2	NA	TGCAGCGTGGACAGCAGGGGTGGCTACACCTTC	CSVDSRGGYTF
TRBV6-4	TRBD1	18	TRBJ2-7	once	TGTGCCAGCAGTGACTCGGGGACAGCGTTTAACTCATCCTACGAGCAGTACTTC	CASSDSGTAFNSSYEQYF
TRBV27	TRBD2	17	TRBJ2-3	few	TGTGCCAGCAGTCGGAGCGGGAGGAGCTCTAGCACAGATACGCAGTATTTT	CASSRSGRSSSTDTQYF
TRBV5-6	TRBD1	16	TRBJ1-6	NA	TGTGCCAGCAGCTTGGAATGGACAGGGGGATTTTCACCCCTCCACTTT	CASSLEWTGGFSPLHF
TRBV19	TRBD1	17	TRBJ2-3	NA	TGTGCCAGTAGTCCCCGGACCGGGACAGGGAGAACAGATACGCAGTATTTT	CASSPRTGTGRTDTQYF
TRBV24-1	TRBD2	15	TRBJ2-7	NA	TGTGCCACCAGTGGAAGCGGGAGAGCCCAGGGCGAGCAGTACTTC	CATSGSGRAQGEQYF
TRBV19	TRBD1	15	TRBJ2-5	NA	TGTGCCAGTAGTATGCCAGGGGGCACTCGAGAGACCCAGTACTTC	CASSMPGGTRETQYF
TRBV5-6	NA	14	TRBJ2-5	NA	TGTGCCAGCAGCTCCAAGTCTAGAAAAGAGACCCAGTACTTC	CASSSKSRKETQYF
TRBV3-1/TRBV3-2	TRBD1	15	TRBJ1-2	NA	TGTGCCAGCAGCCCCCCCGGACAGGCACGCTATGGCTACACCTTC	CASSPPGQARYGYTF
TRBV6-6	TRBD1	14	TRBJ2-7	NA	TGTGCCAGCAACTTCGGGACAGCCTCCTACGAGCAGTACTTC	CASNFGTASYEQYF
TRBV7-6	TRBD1	13	TRBJ1-2	NA	TGTGCCAGCAGCTTGGACAGGGTCAGCGGCTACACCTTC	CASSLDRVSGYTF
TRBV6-6	NA	17	TRBJ2-7	NA	TGTGCCAGCAGTCAACCCAACGAGGGACTTGTGGGTTGGGAGCAGTACTTC	CASSQPNEGLVGWEQYF
TRBV6-2/TRBV6-3	NA	12	TRBJ2-1	NA	TGTGCCAGCAGTTACACCCAGGGGGAGCAGTTCTTC	CASSYTQGEQFF